The entry below gives a single T cell receptor (beta chain) sequence along with its context. Its specificity is not known. Compared with germline, one end of the junction differs, possibly owing to a read error. This sample stems from a study of tumor-infiltrating lymphocytes in primary liver carcinoma. Study as a whole: Participating patients were men and women between 30 and 69 years old. Each of the growths was stage T1-T3 N0M0, extending about 4.2 to 11 cm across. Regarding the study as a whole: Presence in all five tumor regions was observed for only about 8-25% of top clones.

Without any cell sorting, roughly 18-34 mg of bulk tissue yielded co-extracted RNA and DNA. Every tumor sample had over 80% viable tumor cells. Using a constant-region primer together with ProtoScript II reverse transcriptase, TCR beta cDNA was made from roughly 500 ng of total RNA. Slightly modified ARM-PCR with three nested multiplex PCR rounds yielded TCR beta libraries. The first two PCR rounds used TRBV1-TRBV30 forward primers with a C-beta reverse primer, around 10 cycles each. TCRdb re-analysed the multiplex PCR reads in MiXCR, keeping a single row per CDR3 protein. The sample records over 95,000 distinct CDR3 sequences, roughly 69% being singletons. CDR3 length equals 13 residues. Germline V gives CDR1 SQVTM, CDR2 ANQGSEA.

Sequences were obtained from liver tumor tissue from sampling region 5. Specified subset: tumor region T5, tumor centre. This sequence joins TRBV29-1 and TRBJ2-5; TRBD2 might be the D (6 bases). The source of this sequence is a woman between 55 and 75 years old with primary liver carcinoma and hepatitis B virus infection. CDR3 sequence (DNA): TGTAGCGTTGGATCAGGAGGGGAAGAGACCCGGTACTTC. Its protein is CSVGSGGEETRYF. Full variable domain (outside the CDR3, taken from reference TRBV29-1 and TRBJ2-5): SAVISQKPSRDICQRGTSLTIQCQVDSQVTMMFWYRQQPGQSLTLIATANQGSEATYESGFVIDKFPISRPNLTFSTLTVSNMSPEDSSIYLCSVGSGGEETRYFGPGTRLLVL.